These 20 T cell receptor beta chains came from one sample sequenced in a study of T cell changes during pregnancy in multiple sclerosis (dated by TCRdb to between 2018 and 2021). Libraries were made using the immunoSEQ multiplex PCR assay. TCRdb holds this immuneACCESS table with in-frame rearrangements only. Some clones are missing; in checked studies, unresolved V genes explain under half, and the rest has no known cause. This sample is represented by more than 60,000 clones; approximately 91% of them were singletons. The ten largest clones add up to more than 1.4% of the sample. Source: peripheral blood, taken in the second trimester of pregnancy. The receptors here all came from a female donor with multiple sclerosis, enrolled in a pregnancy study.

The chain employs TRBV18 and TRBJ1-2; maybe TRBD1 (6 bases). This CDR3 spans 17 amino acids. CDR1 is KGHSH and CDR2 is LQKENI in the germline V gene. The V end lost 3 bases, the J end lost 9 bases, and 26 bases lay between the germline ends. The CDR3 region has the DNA TGTGCCAGCTCACCCCAAGAAGTGACAGGTTTTCCCCACAGCTACACCTTC. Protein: CASSPQEVTGFPHSYTF.

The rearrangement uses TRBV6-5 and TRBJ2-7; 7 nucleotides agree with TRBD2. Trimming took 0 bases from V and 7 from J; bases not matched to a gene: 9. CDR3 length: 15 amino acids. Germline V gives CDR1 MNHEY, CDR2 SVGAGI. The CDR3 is CASSYSTAGAKEQYF. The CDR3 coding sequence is TGTGCCAGCAGTTACTCGACTGCGGGAGCGAAGGAGCAGTACTTC.

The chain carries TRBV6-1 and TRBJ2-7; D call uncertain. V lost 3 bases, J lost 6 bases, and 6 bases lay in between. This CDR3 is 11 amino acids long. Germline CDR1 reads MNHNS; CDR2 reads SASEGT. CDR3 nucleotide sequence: TGTGCCAGCAGTGAGAGAGGCGAGCAGTACTTC. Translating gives CASSERGEQYF.

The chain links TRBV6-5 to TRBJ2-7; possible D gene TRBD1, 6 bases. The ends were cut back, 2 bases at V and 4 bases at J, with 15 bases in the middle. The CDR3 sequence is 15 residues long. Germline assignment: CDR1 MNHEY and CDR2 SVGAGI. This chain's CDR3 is CASSYSRGGDYEQYF. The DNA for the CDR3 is TGTGCCAGCAGTTACAGTAGAGGGGGAGATTACGAGCAGTACTTC.

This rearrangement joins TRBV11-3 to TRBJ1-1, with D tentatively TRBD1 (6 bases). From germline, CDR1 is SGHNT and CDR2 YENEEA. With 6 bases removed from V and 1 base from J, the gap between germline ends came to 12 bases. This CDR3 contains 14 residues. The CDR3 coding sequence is TGTGCCAGCAGTTTATCACAGGGGAACACTGAAGCTTTCTTT. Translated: CASSLSQGNTEAFF. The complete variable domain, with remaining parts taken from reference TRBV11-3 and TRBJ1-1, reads EAGVVQSPRYKIIEKKQPVAFWCNPISGHNTLYWYLQNLGQGPELLIRYENEEAVDDSQLPKDRFSAERLKGVDSTLKIQPAELGDSAVYLCASSLSQGNTEAFFGQGTRLTVV.

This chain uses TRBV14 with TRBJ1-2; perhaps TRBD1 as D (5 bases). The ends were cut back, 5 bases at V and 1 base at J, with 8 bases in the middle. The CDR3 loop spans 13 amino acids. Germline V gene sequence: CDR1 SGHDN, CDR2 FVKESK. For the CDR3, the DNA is TGTGCCAGCAGCAGGACACTTAACTATGGCTACACCTTC. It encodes CASSRTLNYGYTF.

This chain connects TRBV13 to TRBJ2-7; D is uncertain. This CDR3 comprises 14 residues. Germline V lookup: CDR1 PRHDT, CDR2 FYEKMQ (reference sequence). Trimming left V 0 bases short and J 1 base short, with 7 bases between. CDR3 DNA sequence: TGTGCCAGCAGCTTAGGGGTCGGGTCCTACGAGCAGTACTTC. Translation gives CASSLGVGSYEQYF.

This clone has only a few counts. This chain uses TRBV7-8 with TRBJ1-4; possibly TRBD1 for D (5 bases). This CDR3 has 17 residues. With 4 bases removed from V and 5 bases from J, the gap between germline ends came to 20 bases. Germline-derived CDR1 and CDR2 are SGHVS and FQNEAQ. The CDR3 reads CASSSKRSGLGNEKLFF. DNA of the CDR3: TGTGCCAGCAGCTCCAAGAGGTCGGGACTCGGAAATGAAAAACTGTTTTTT.

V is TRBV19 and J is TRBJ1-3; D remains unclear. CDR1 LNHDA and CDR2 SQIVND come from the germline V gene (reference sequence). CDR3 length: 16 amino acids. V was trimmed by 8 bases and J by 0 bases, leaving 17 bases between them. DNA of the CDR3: TGTGCCAGTGGCGCGGGTTGGGTCAACTCTGGAAACACCATATATTTT. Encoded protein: CASGAGWVNSGNTIYF.

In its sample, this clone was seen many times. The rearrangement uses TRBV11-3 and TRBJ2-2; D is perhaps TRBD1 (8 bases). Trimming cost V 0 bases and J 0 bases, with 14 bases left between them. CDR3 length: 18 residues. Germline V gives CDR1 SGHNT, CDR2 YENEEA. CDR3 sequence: CASSLEQGGTANTGELFF. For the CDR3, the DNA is TGTGCCAGCAGCTTAGAACAGGGGGGGACAGCGAACACCGGGGAGCTGTTTTTT.

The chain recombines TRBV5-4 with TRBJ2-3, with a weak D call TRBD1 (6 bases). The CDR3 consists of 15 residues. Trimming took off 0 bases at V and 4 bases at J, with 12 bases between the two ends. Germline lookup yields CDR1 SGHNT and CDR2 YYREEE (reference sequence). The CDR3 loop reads CASSLEQGGSDTQYF. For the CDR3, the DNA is TGTGCCAGCAGCTTGGAACAGGGTGGATCAGATACGCAGTATTTT.

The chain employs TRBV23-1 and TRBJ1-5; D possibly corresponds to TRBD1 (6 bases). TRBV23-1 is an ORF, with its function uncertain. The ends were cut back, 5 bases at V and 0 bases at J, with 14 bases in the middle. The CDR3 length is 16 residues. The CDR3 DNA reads TGCGCCAGCAGTAATAACGGACAGTATAGCAATCAGCCCCAGCATTTT. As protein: CASSNNGQYSNQPQHF.

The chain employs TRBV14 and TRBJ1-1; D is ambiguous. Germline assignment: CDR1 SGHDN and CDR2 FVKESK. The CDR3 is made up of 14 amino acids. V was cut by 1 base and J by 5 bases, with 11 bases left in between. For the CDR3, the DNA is TGTGCCAGCAGCCAAGGGGCTCTTTATACTGAAGCTTTCTTT. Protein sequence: CASSQGALYTEAFF.

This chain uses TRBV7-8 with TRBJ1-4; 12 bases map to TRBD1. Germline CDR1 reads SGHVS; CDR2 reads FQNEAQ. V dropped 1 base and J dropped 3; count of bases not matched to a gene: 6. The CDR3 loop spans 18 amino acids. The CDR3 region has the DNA TGTGCCAGCAGCTTAGTCTCGGGACAGGGGGCTTCTAATGAAAAACTGTTTTTT. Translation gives CASSLVSGQGASNEKLFF. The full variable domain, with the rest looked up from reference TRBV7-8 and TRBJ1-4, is GAGVSQSPRYKVAKRGQDVALRCDPISGHVSLFWYQQALGQGPEFLTYFQNEAQLDKSGLPSDRFFAERPEGSVSTLKIQRTQQEDSAVYLCASSLVSGQGASNEKLFFGSGTQLSVL.

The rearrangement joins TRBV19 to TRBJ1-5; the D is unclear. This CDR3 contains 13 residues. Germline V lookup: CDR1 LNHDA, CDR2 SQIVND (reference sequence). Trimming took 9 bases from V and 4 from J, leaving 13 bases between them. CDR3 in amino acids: CASVSGVNQPQHF. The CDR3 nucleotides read TGTGCCAGCGTCTCCGGGGTTAATCAGCCCCAGCATTTT.

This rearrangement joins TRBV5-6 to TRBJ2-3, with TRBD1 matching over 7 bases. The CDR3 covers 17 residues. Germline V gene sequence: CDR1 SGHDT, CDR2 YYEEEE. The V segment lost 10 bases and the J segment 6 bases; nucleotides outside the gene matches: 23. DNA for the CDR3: TGTGCCTCCAAGGTCCAGTGGCAGGGGGTCACTGGGGATACGCAGTATTTT. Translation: CASKVQWQGVTGDTQYF.

The DNA of the CDR3 is TGCGCCAGCAGCCCCGGGGACAGGGGGCTTGAAAAACTGTTTTTT. Protein product: CASSPGDRGLEKLFF. This sequence joins TRBV5-1 and TRBJ1-4, with TRBD1 matching over 12 bases. CDR3 length: 15 residues. J was trimmed by 7 bases and V by 4 bases; bases with no gene match: 5. From germline, CDR1 is SGHRS and CDR2 YFSETQ.

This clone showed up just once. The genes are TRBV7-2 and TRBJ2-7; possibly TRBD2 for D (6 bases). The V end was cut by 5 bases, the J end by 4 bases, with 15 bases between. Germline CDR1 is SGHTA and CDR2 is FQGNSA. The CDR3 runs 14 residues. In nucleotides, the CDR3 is TGTGCCAGCAGCCCCGGAGGGCCTAGGTACGAGCAGTACTTC. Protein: CASSPGGPRYEQYF.

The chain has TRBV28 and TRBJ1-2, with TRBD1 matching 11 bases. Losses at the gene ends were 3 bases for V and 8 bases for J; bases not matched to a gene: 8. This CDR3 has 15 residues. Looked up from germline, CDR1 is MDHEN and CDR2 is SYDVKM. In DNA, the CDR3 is TGTGCCAGCAGTTTGGGACAGGGGGGCTTAGGGGGCTACACCTTC. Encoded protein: CASSLGQGGLGGYTF.

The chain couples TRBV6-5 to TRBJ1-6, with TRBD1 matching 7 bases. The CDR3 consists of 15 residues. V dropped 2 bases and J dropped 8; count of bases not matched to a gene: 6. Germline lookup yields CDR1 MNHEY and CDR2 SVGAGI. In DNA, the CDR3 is TGTGCCAGCAGTTACGCTGGGACAGCCTATTCACCCCTCCACTTT. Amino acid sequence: CASSYAGTAYSPLHF.